Given below is one TCR beta chain in context. This clonotype was seen a handful of times. This clone's antigen is unknown. Base quality data are lacking; no much larger clone is found one base away. Graves' hyperthyroidism was defined as stable when no progression to ophthalmopathy occurred over 18 months of follow-up. Hyperthyroidism patients were newly diagnosed, had a disease duration of under 2 months, and were aged 18 to 65 years. The study excluded patients with uncontrolled infections, other autoimmune diseases, pregnancy or lactation. Diagnoses were established on the basis of clinical symptoms, serum thyroxine and TRAb, thyroid ultrasound, and orbital computed tomography. PBMCs were separated from under 12 ml of fresh peripheral blood using Ficoll-Paque density gradient centrifugation. Total RNA was extracted with Trizol reagent, and quality was checked on an Agilent 2100 Bioanalyzer. TCR beta CDR3 regions were amplified from RNA transcripts. For the first round of RT-PCR on the TCR CDR3, the HTBI primer set was used together with the Qiagen OneStep RT-PCR kit. The libraries were constructed in a second round of multiplex PCR and then size-selected and purified. Sequencing of the libraries was done on an Illumina HiSeq2000 using paired-end 100 bp reads. For the original study's pipeline: Raw data were processed with SOAPnuke, discarding reads with adapters, uncalled bases, mean Phred below 15, or no exact constant-primer or identifier match. COPE v1.2.5 was used to merge the high-quality paired reads, and each unique nucleotide sequence was defined as a clonotype. MiTCR v1.1 was used to align clonotypes to the IMGT TRBV, TRBD and TRBJ reference segments. Only V-J combinations with frequency above 0.0001, covering 99% to 99.2% of repertoires, were analysed. The TCS score was defined as the ratio of F50 (clonal expansion) to E x V (chaos), calculated using BLOSUM62-based TCRdist between CDR3 peptides within each V-J. Welch's t-statistics and random forest reduced approximately 520 V-J features to roughly 13, which were used in a naive Bayes classifier (R e1071). Thyroid-blood repertoire similarity was quantified with the Morisita-Horn index. TCRdb trimmed the raw reads at Q25, called clones with MiXCR and kept productive beta chains. Merged by CDR3 protein, the rows form single entries marked with the most common genes and DNA. The V and J calls and clone size are TCRdb's, not the authors'. The table for this sample lists hundreds of thousands of distinct CDR3 sequences; more than 30% of them were counted only once. The ten largest clonotypes hold about 8.9% of the sample.

These data come from a study of T cells in Graves' hyperthyroidism and ophthalmopathy (dated by TCRdb to about 2019). Regarding the research as a whole: Peripheral blood samples were taken at the time of initial diagnosis, prior to any treatment. A discovery cohort of fewer than 110 patients, roughly 45 with Graves' ophthalmopathy and approximately 55 with stable Graves' hyperthyroidism, was used to find distinguishing TCR V-J signatures. Whether ophthalmopathy could be predicted prospectively was tested in an independent validation cohort made up of about 18 hyperthyroidism patients plus 17 patients who later progressed to ophthalmopathy. The 100 discovery patients were randomly split 7:3 into training and test sets. In addition, the study compared T-cell repertoires in thyroid tissue and in blood from over 5 Graves' hyperthyroidism patients. After sampling, hyperthyroidism patients received methimazole starting at 30 mg daily, and ophthalmopathy patients received high-dose intravenous methylprednisolone. According to the paper, TCR Vbeta CDR3 sequencing was carried out on 135 peripheral blood samples, which came from under 50 ophthalmopathy, fewer than 80 hyperthyroidism and some 17 progressor patients.

General conclusions and limits of the study: Sample size was not statistically predetermined, and investigators were not blinded to group allocation. Most expanded thyroid clonotypes (frequency above 0.001) were also detected in blood, a finding suggesting that blood repertoires may reflect thyroid immune responses. In validation, the model predicted progression to ophthalmopathy with approximately 71% sensitivity and approximately 72% specificity, a median of around six months before onset. In cross-validation, a model built on a 13 V-J signature told ophthalmopathy apart from stable hyperthyroidism with less than 90% sensitivity and about 81% specificity, and in testing the same model reached 80%/75%.

The CDR3, from cysteine to phenylalanine, totals 14 residues. The read is trimmed to its CDR3 DNA, 42 bases read in frame from base 1. The germline V gene yields SGHTS for CDR1 and YDEGEE for CDR2. Cut back by 5 bases and 5 bases, the V and J ends lie 16 bases apart. Sequences were obtained from blood. This chain joins TRBV5-8 to TRBJ2-5; the D segment could be TRBD2, given 6 matching bases. The sequence came from a man between 18 and 29 years old with Graves' hyperthyroidism. The nucleotide sequence reads TGTGCCAGCAGTCCCAAGTGGAGGGGCGAGACCCAGTACTTC. Protein translation: CASSPKWRGETQYF.